Listed below are T cell receptor beta chains from one sample, sequenced in a study of shared clonotypes between healthy human individuals. Generated by immunoSEQ multiplex PCR, the TCRdb table keeps only in-frame clones and is missing some. Altogether some 1,100,000 clones are present, 78% being singletons, with the ten largest covering under 0.6%. Specimen: memory CD4+ T cells from PBMCs. These receptor sequences come from a man younger than 30 in good health. Some clones in this sample may be carry-over from other donors' samples. Both conserved end residues are part of each CDR3.

TRBV15 | CATSRDLPGNNEQFF
TRBV6-4 | CASSDGEEQFF
TRBV7-9 | CASTPPLGGSSYNEQFF
TRBV28 | CASTGGDTQYF
TRBV7-9 | CASSLATSNTEAFF
TRBV2 | CASSSGEGTEAFF
TRBV28 | CAAVRGRKDTQYF
TRBV6-8 | CARNPGQGPYTGELFF
TRBV19 | CASSRLAASYEQYF
TRBV6-1 | CASSEGYQGYEQYF
TRBV28 | CASSFITTPTDTQYF
TRBV5-1 | CASSYRGYQETQYF
TRBV9 | CASTKGGGQETQYF
TRBV7-3 | CASSLRVMETQYF
TRBV28 | CASSPGLRETQYF
TRBV7-2 | CASSLLGAAETQYF
TRBV5-1 | CASSYILGGSSYEQYF
TRBV11-1 | CASSFSFSTPDETQYF
TRBV27 | CASSPRGQTQYF
TRBV30 | CACLAVYQETQYF
TRBV4-2 | CASSWTDRESGNTIYF
TRBV7-9 | CASSLAAGTYEQYF
TRBV18 | CASSPPSGRGYGYTF
TRBV2 | CASSEASPQYF
TRBV4-2 | CASSQGLAGVYEQYF
TRBV6-5 | CASSSLDREQFF
TRBV5-4 | CASSLVSGSYNEQFF
TRBV6-5 | CASSYLRQGNYGYTF
TRBV5-1 | CASSLVPGVQETQYF
TRBV9 | CASSPNGGSYNEQFF
TRBV7-2 | CASSLMADNQPQHF
TRBV9 | CASSVEAGQGLISGETQYF
TRBV7-8 | CASSSHYRTYNEQFF
TRBV5-1 | CASSSGTSGFNTGELFF
TRBV5-1 | CASSLVSGEETQYF
TRBV5-1 | CASSLVGGSDTQYF
TRBV15 | CATRSSVATDTQYF
TRBV27 | CASRRTGQSEQYF
TRBV5-6 | CASSRRGERNEQYF
TRBV29-1 | CSVQTTVNTGELFF
TRBV28 | CASSPPLGIADTQYF
TRBV15 | CATSRRSGRWETQYF
TRBV9 | CASSDRRTESQETQYF
TRBV9 | CASSPDRSYGYTF
TRBV23-1 | CASSPTRAGGAKASYNEQFF
TRBV7-9 | CASSPQTSAVTDTQYF
TRBV10-3 | CAISESRQAEQFF
TRBV20-1 | CSAAGTVEAFF
TRBV7-2 | CASSKQGPVLDNEQFF
TRBV7-2 | CASSLVLGTNTEAFF
TRBV11-2 | CASSFMADPTEAFF